The 5 T cell receptor beta chains below come from one sample, sequenced in a study of T cells expressing NK-cell markers. TCRdb re-called the 5' RACE reads and catalogs CDR3 proteins one per entry, DNA excluded. In total, the table holds about 460,000 distinct CDR3 sequences. Sequenced material: blood T cells: a sorted CD56 or NKG2C T cell subset, CD4+ or CD8+ T cells, or bulk PBMC T cells (not recorded which). Source of these receptors: a woman between 50 and 59 years old in good health.

The J gene is TRBJ1-2, the V gene TRBV11-2; TCRdb proposes TRBD1, but this gene call is untestable without DNA. In germline, CDR1 is SGHAT, CDR2 FQNNGV. This CDR3 contains 16 residues. The CDR3 sequence is CASSSLMGDESYGYTF.

The chain carries TRBV5-1 and TRBJ2-5; TCRdb's D call of TRBD1 is untestable without DNA. The CDR3 runs 15 residues. Germline V gives CDR1 SGHRS, CDR2 YFSETQ. The CDR3 protein is CASSLNPGTQETQYF. Variable domain in full (rest from reference TRBV5-1 and TRBJ2-5): KAGVTQTPRYLIKTRGQQVTLSCSPISGHRSVSWYQQTPGQGLQFLFEYFSETQRNKGNFPGRFSGRQFSNSRSEMNVSTLELGDSALYLCASSLNPGTQETQYFGPGTRLLVL.

This chain links TRBV6-5 with TRBJ1-2; lacking DNA, the TRBD1 call made by TCRdb goes unchecked. Germline-derived CDR1 and CDR2 are MNHEY and SVGAGI. The CDR3 loop spans 16 amino acids. The CDR3 reads CASSSIQGRVDYGYTF.

The gene calls are TRBV15 and TRBJ2-4; the D call from TCRdb, TRBD1, cannot be confirmed without DNA. Germline V gene sequence: CDR1 LNHNV, CDR2 YYDKDF (reference sequence). The CDR3 contains 15 residues. The CDR3 spells CATSRELAGAESLYF.

V and J are TRBV6-5 and TRBJ2-5; the D call of TRBD2 rests on TCRdb alone, since no DNA is present to check it. CDR1 and CDR2 (germline): MNHEY, SVGAGI. The CDR3 extends over 15 amino acids. This chain's CDR3 is CASRGGGRAGETQYF.